These 18 T cell receptor beta chains share one sample of origin, sequenced in a study of cytomegalovirus exposure and HLA in healthy donors. The PCR ran on 60 Vbeta and 13 Jbeta primers. TCRdb's table, derived via immunoSEQ multiplex PCR, lists solely in-frame clones and lacks some. In the table there are more than 95,000 clones, roughly 79% of which are singletons. Sequencing was done on a sample of PBMCs. Every receptor here comes from a woman under 30 in good health and CMV-seronegative.

J is TRBJ1-1 and V is TRBV7-2; perhaps TRBD1 as D (5 bases). This CDR3 contains 15 residues. Trimming took off 2 bases at V and 1 base at J, with 11 bases between the two ends. Germline-derived CDR1 and CDR2 are SGHTA and FQGNSA. The CDR3 loop is CASSLFLGQNTEAFF. CDR3 coding DNA: TGTGCCAGCAGCTTATTTCTGGGGCAGAACACTGAAGCTTTCTTT.

Only a few counts were recorded for this clone. The V gene is TRBV5-3, the J gene TRBJ1-5, with D possibly being TRBD1 (5 bases). TRBV5-3 is flagged as an ORF with uncertain function. The germline V and J ends were trimmed by 0 bases and 3 bases, with 10 bases remaining between them. The CDR3 totals 15 residues. CDR3 sequence (DNA): TGTGCCAGAAGCTTGGGGGGCACGGCCAATCAGCCCCAGCATTTT. Protein: CARSLGGTANQPQHF.

This clone showed up just once. The gene calls are TRBV5-1 and TRBJ2-5, with TRBD1 as a possible D gene (7 bases). The CDR3 has 13 amino acids. From germline, CDR1 is SGHRS and CDR2 YFSETQ. The V end was cut by 1 base, the J end by 5 bases, with 9 bases between. In DNA form, the CDR3 reads TGCGCCAGCAGCTTGTCAGGGGGGGAGACCCAGTACTTC. It is translated as CASSLSGGETQYF.

V is TRBV7-9 and J is TRBJ1-2; D remains ambiguous. V lost 2 bases, J lost 4 bases, and 14 bases lay in between. Looked up from germline, CDR1 is SEHNR and CDR2 is FQNEAQ (reference sequence). The CDR3 covers 15 residues. CDR3 coding DNA: TGTGCCAGCAGCTTAAGAACAGCACAACTCTATGGCTACACCTTC. This sequence encodes CASSLRTAQLYGYTF.

J is TRBJ2-7 and V is TRBV28; a possible D gene is TRBD1 (6 bases). The CDR3 length is 13 residues. CDR1 and CDR2 (germline): MDHEN, SYDVKM. Trimming stripped 0 bases from V and 5 bases from J, with 8 bases between. The CDR3 DNA reads TGTGCCAGCAGTTTATGGGGGGCGGACGAGCAGTACTTC. This translates into CASSLWGADEQYF.

This clone has only one observation. V and J are TRBV15 and TRBJ1-6; 7 bases map to TRBD1. This CDR3 comprises 15 residues. Germline V gives CDR1 LNHNV, CDR2 YYDKDF (reference sequence). The trim removed 4 bases at V and 7 bases at J, leaving 7 bases unmatched. This chain's CDR3 is CATSNNRGRNSPLHF. For the CDR3, the DNA is TGTGCCACCAGCAACAACAGGGGCCGGAATTCACCCCTCCACTTT.

The chain links TRBV29-1 to TRBJ1-3, with D possibly being TRBD1 (5 bases). This CDR3 is 17 amino acids long. V was trimmed by 1 base and J by 0 bases, leaving 16 bases between them. The germline gives CDR1 SQVTM, CDR2 ANQGSEA. The CDR3 protein is CSVEVEGAVSSGNTIYF. The CDR3 DNA is TGCAGCGTTGAAGTTGAAGGGGCAGTGAGCTCTGGAAACACCATATATTTT.

This clone was counted only a few times. The genes are TRBV27 and TRBJ2-7; a weak D match, TRBD2 (5 bases). This CDR3 has 13 residues. Trimming took off 5 bases at V and 0 bases at J, with 8 bases between the two ends. Per the germline V gene, CDR1 is MNHEY and CDR2 is SMNVEV (reference sequence). The DNA of the CDR3 is TGTGCCAGCAGTCTCGGGGACTCCTACGAGCAGTACTTC. Amino acids: CASSLGDSYEQYF.

This clone was observed a single time. This rearrangement joins TRBV27 to TRBJ1-6; TRBD1 aligns across 7 bases. Germline V gives CDR1 MNHEY, CDR2 SMNVEV (reference sequence). V trimming: 4 bases; J trimming: 2 bases; junction bases outside the gene matches: 2. CDR3 length: 15 amino acids. This chain's CDR3 is CASSSTGTYNSPLHF. The CDR3, as DNA: TGTGCCAGCAGTTCGACAGGGACCTATAATTCACCCCTCCACTTT.

Only one count was recorded for this clone. The chain links TRBV28 to TRBJ1-1; TRBD1 might be the D (6 bases). Deletions cut 5 bases from V and 7 bases from J, with 23 bases between. The germline V gene has CDR1 MDHEN and CDR2 SYDVKM. The CDR3 spans 16 residues. The CDR3 spells CASSPPGGGGFNEAFF. As DNA, the CDR3 is TGTGCCAGCAGTCCCCCGGGAGGGGGAGGCTTTAATGAAGCTTTCTTT. The full variable domain, rest sourced from reference TRBV28 and TRBJ1-1, is DVKVTQSSRYLVKRTGEKVFLECVQDMDHENMFWYRQDPGLGLRLIYFSYDVKMKEKGDIPEGYSVSREKKERFSLILESASTNQTSMYLCASSPPGGGGFNEAFFGQGTRLTVV.

This clone showed up just a few times. The chain combines TRBV5-1 with TRBJ1-4; D is undetermined. Germline CDR1 is SGHRS and CDR2 is YFSETQ. V gave up 6 bases and J gave up 8 bases, with 8 bases separating them. The CDR3 has 11 residues. CDR3 sequence (DNA): TGCGCCAGCACCGCTAGGGAAAAACTGTTTTTT. It yields the protein CASTAREKLFF.

The chain recombines TRBV2 with TRBJ1-5; 10 bases line up with TRBD1. The CDR3 is made up of 16 amino acids. Germline V gene lookup returns CDR1 SNHLY and CDR2 FYNNEI. V trimming: 6 bases; J trimming: 7 bases; junction bases outside the gene matches: 12. The CDR3 DNA is TGTGCCAGCAGCTCATTCGGACAGGGGGGCTGGCAGCCCCAGCATTTT. It codes for CASSSFGQGGWQPQHF. Combining the CDR3 with reference TRBV2 and TRBJ1-5 gives the whole variable domain EPEVTQTPSHQVTQMGQEVILRCVPISNHLYFYWYRQILGQKVEFLVSFYNNEISEKSEIFDDQFSVERPDGSNFTLKIRSTKLEDSAMYFCASSSFGQGGWQPQHFGDGTRLSIL.

V usage is TRBV4-1 and J usage is TRBJ2-1; no clear D gene. The CDR3 spans 15 residues. The V gene lost 4 bases and the J gene lost 9 bases, with 19 bases spanning the gap. CDR1 and CDR2 (germline): MGHRA, YSYEKL. CDR3 in DNA: TGCGCCAGCAGCCGTATGGTAGATAATAACGGTGAGCAGTTCTTC. It translates to CASSRMVDNNGEQFF.

This clone was detected a few times. J is TRBJ2-5 and V is TRBV5-1, with 7 nucleotides matching TRBD1. This CDR3 has 13 amino acids. Germline-derived CDR1 and CDR2 are SGHRS and YFSETQ. V lost 4 bases, J lost 3 bases, and 3 bases stayed unmatched. CDR3 region: CASSPGQKETQYF. CDR3 DNA: TGCGCCAGCAGCCCGGGACAGAAAGAGACCCAGTACTTC.

J is TRBJ2-1 and V is TRBV14; TRBD2 agrees at 10 bases. The CDR3 is 14 amino acids. Germline CDR1 and CDR2: SGHDN and FVKESK. V lost 0 bases and J lost 10; bases outside the gene matches: 3. The CDR3 loop reads CASSQEASGGEQFF. CDR3 nucleotides: TGTGCCAGCAGCCAAGAAGCTAGCGGGGGAGAGCAGTTCTTC. Full variable domain (outside the CDR3, taken from reference TRBV14 and TRBJ2-1): EAGVTQFPSHSVIEKGQTVTLRCDPISGHDNLYWYRRVMGKEIKFLLHFVKESKQDESGMPNNRFLAERTGGTYSTLKVQPAELEDSGVYFCASSQEASGGEQFFGPGTRLTVL.

The chain links TRBV30 to TRBJ2-1, with 7 bases aligning to TRBD1. V lost 3 bases, J lost 7 bases, and 6 bases stayed unmatched. The CDR3 consists of 13 residues. The germline V gene has CDR1 GTSNPN and CDR2 SVGIG (reference sequence). The CDR3: CAWRRAGGNEQFF. CDR3 bases: TGTGCCTGGAGGCGGGCAGGGGGTAATGAGCAGTTCTTC.

The chain is built from TRBV28 and TRBJ2-5; 9 bases agree with TRBD2. The CDR3 is 15 amino acids. The V gene's germline CDR1 is MDHEN and CDR2 SYDVKM. J lost 5 bases, V lost 6 bases, and 10 bases had no gene match. This CDR3 reads CASSYLAGTGETQYF. The CDR3 nucleotides read TGTGCCAGCAGCTATCTAGCGGGGACCGGGGAGACCCAGTACTTC.

This CDR3 is CASSLPYGRGIEQFF. Written as DNA, the CDR3 is TGTGCCAGCAGCTTACCTTACGGACGGGGAATAGAGCAGTTCTTC. The chain uses TRBV7-9 and TRBJ2-1; a possible D gene is TRBD2 (5 bases). Germline CDR1 is SEHNR and CDR2 is FQNEAQ (reference sequence). V gave up 2 bases and J gave up 10 bases, with 18 bases separating them. The CDR3 has 15 amino acids.